The clone carrying this T cell receptor (beta chain) was counted only a few times. As handled by the study authors: Reference gene primer amplification gave nucleated cell count estimates. Sequenced by immunoSEQ multiplex PCR; TCRdb stores in-frame clones only, minus some. V and J calls and clone size are those listed in that table; D and trimming were worked out from the DNA. The profile shows about 82,000 clones, 85% of them singletons. The source of the sample is a study of blood T cell repertoires in COVID-19. Study information: Acute and convalescent COVID-19 specimens originated in the United States, Italy and Spain. The analysed material was cDNA or gDNA that came from T cells, B-cell-depleted T cells, or PBMCs.

The receptor was derived from a man older than 75 with active or convalescent COVID-19. Sample: peripheral blood.

The CDR3 reads CASSENAGLTVSPLHF. CDR3 bases: TGTGCCAGCAGTGAAAACGCAGGATTAACGGTTTCACCCCTCCACTTT. The rearrangement joins TRBV25-1 to TRBJ1-6; D unclear. Germline lookup yields CDR1 MGHDK and CDR2 SYGVNS. The CDR3 extends over 16 amino acids. V was clipped by 2 bases and J by 9 bases, with 17 bases between them.